This T cell receptor beta chain emerged from a study of CD8+ T cells in alopecia areata. Study-level information: Oral tofacitinib (5 to 10 mg twice daily) was administered to treated patients. Patients given treatment had severity scored by the percentage of scalp area affected.

Treatment described: oral pan-JAK inhibitor, 5-10 mg twice daily. Extraction of RNA preceded its reverse transcription into cDNA, which served as the sequencing template. Repertoires were generated with immunoSEQ multiplex PCR, while TCRdb's copy carries only in-frame clones and drops some. The sample has about 99,000 clones, 85% to 90% seen once. CDR3 length equals 14 residues. J was trimmed by 5 bases and V by 4 bases; bases with no gene match: 5. Germline V gene data show CDR1 as MNHEY and CDR2 as SVGAGI. The clonotype was recovered from a human donor with alopecia areata. The V gene is TRBV6-5, the J gene TRBJ1-1; 9 nucleotides agree with TRBD1. Specimen: CD8+ T cells sorted from blood, collected at roughly week 30, from a patient treated with tofacitinib. The CDR3 reads CASSWGTGQTEAFF. The CDR3 DNA follows: TGTGCCAGCAGTTGGGGGACAGGGCAGACTGAAGCTTTCTTT.